This T cell receptor beta chain was obtained from a study of early T cells in non-severe SARS-CoV-2 infection. Looking at the study overall: Bulk RNA isolated from unsorted whole blood underwent sequencing; chains were not paired.

The TCR library protocol attached unique molecular identifiers to the individual cDNA molecules. Using its own MiXCR run on the 5' RACE reads, TCRdb lists one record per CDR3 protein. The sample contains approximately 26,000 distinct CDR3 sequences, roughly 5.4% of which appear only once. General study findings and limits: Reliance on VDJdb matching favored anti-spike CD8 responses; private and CD4 specificities were missed.

The CDR3 loop spans 14 amino acids. Per germline, CDR1 SGHDT and CDR2 YYEEEE. The V gene end was trimmed by 2 bases and the J gene end by 7 bases; junction bases not matched to a gene: 7. This clonotype was seen many times. Its cognate antigen is unknown. This sequence joins TRBV5-6 and TRBJ2-5, with 8 bases that match TRBD2. This receptor was obtained from an adult who was a healthcare worker with PCR-confirmed SARS-CoV-2 infection or an uninfected control (not recorded which). The sequencing sample was made of whole blood. The CDR3 region is CASSFSGARGTQYF. CDR3 DNA sequence: TGTGCCAGCAGCTTTAGCGGGGCGAGGGGGACCCAGTACTTC.